The table lists the clone carrying this T cell receptor (beta chain) with a few counts. Its antigen is undetermined. These data are taken from a study of CD8 T cells in ankylosing spondylitis. Quantitative barcoded 5'-RACE was used to prepare TCR beta libraries. Each CDR3 protein gets one entry after TCRdb re-called the 5' RACE reads with MiXCR. Here the sample spans 470,000 or so distinct CDR3 sequences, around 26% being singletons. Losses at the gene ends were 3 bases for V and 8 bases for J; bases not matched to a gene: 16. CDR1 is SGHAT, CDR2 FQDESV, per germline (reference sequence). CDR3 length: 18 amino acids. Study-level points and caveats: Disease-linked clones were found to be CD8+ and relatively rare in peripheral blood. Disease-linked clones reportedly showed significant enrichment in matched ankylosing spondylitis synovial fluid. Seemingly characteristic of ankylosing spondylitis blood was a TCR beta motif consisting of 7 or 8 highly homologous variants. In reactive arthritis synovial fluid and blood, some motif variants had been reported before.

Sequenced: blood, either unsorted or a sorted T cell fraction (not recorded which). The TCR was taken from a male donor with ankylosing spondylitis. V gene TRBV11-1 combines with J gene TRBJ2-1, with 10 bases lining up with TRBD2. CDR3 DNA sequence: TGTGCCAGCAGCTTGGATTTTGGTGGACTAGCGGAGGGTGATGAGCAGTTCTTC. Encoded protein: CASSLDFGGLAEGDEQFF.